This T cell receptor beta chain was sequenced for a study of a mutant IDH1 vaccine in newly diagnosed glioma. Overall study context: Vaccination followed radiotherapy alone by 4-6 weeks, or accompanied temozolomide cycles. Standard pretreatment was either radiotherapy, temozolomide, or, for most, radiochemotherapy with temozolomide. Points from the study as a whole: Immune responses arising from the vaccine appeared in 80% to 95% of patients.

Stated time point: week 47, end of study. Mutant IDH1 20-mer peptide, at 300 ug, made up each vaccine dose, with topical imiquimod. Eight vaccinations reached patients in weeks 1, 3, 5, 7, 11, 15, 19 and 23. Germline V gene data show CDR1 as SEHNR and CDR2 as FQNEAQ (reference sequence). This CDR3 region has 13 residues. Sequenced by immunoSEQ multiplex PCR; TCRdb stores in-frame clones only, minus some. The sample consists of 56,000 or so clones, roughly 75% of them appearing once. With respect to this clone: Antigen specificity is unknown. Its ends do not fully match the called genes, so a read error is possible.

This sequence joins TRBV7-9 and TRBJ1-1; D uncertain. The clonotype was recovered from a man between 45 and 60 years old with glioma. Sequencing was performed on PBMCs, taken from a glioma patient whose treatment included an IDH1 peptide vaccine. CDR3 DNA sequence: TGTGCCAGCAGCCTAGCGAGGATGACCGAAGCTTTCTTT. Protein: CASSLARMTEAFF. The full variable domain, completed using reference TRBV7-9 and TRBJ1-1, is DTGVSQNPRHKITKRGQNVTFRCDPISEHNRLYWYRQTLGQGPEFLTYFQNEAQLEKSRLLSDRFSAERPKGSFSTLEIQRTEQGDSAMYLCASSLARMTEAFFGQGTRLTVV.